Listed here is a single T cell receptor (beta chain). Using immunoSEQ multiplex PCR, the repertoire was profiled, and TCRdb retains in-frame clones only, with some absent. The sample yields 100,000 to 150,000 clones, more than 75% seen once. Germline V gene data show CDR1 as LGHDT and CDR2 as YNNKEL (reference sequence). The CDR3 sequence is 17 residues long. The V gene end was trimmed by 4 bases and the J gene end by 5 bases; junction bases not matched to a gene: 12. The sample comes from a study of control samples from healthy donors and cancer patients. Sequenced sample: blood. The TCR sequence derives from a man younger than 35 in good health. The chain links TRBV3-1 (or the pseudogene TRBV3-2) to TRBJ2-5; 11 nucleotides agree with TRBD2. The CDR3: CASSPSPGLADPETQYF. The CDR3 DNA reads TGTGCCAGCAGCCCATCTCCGGGACTAGCGGACCCGGAGACCCAGTACTTC.